Presented here are 2 T cell receptor beta chains from one specimen sequenced in a study of CD8 T cells in Susac syndrome. The authors reverse transcribed about 0.45 to 1 ug RNA with random hexamers. Each CDR3 protein is one row after TCRdb ran MiXCR on the immunoSEQ multiplex PCR reads. Among around 200,000 distinct CDR3 sequences listed, over 90% were seen once. The sample taken for sequencing was CD4+ T cells from PBMCs. These receptors were collected from a human donor with multiple sclerosis.

CDR3: CASSSGTWLGTDTQYF. CDR3 nucleotides: TGTGCCAGCAGTTCTGGGACCTGGCTGGGCACAGATACGCAGTATTTT. The J gene is TRBJ2-3, the V gene TRBV6-5; D is tentatively TRBD1 or TRBD2 (5 bases each). Germline V gives CDR1 MNHEY, CDR2 SVGAGI. Trimming pared 4 bases from V and 1 base from J, leaving 15 bases between. The CDR3 extends over 16 amino acids.

The chain is built from TRBV12-3 or TRBV12-4 and TRBJ1-1; 7 positions match TRBD1. The CDR3 loop spans 13 amino acids. Unmatched junction bases numbered 4, after V lost 5 bases and J lost 4 bases. CDR3 nucleotide sequence: TGTGCCAGCAGTACCGACAGGGCCACTGAAGCTTTCTTT. Protein product: CASSTDRATEAFF.